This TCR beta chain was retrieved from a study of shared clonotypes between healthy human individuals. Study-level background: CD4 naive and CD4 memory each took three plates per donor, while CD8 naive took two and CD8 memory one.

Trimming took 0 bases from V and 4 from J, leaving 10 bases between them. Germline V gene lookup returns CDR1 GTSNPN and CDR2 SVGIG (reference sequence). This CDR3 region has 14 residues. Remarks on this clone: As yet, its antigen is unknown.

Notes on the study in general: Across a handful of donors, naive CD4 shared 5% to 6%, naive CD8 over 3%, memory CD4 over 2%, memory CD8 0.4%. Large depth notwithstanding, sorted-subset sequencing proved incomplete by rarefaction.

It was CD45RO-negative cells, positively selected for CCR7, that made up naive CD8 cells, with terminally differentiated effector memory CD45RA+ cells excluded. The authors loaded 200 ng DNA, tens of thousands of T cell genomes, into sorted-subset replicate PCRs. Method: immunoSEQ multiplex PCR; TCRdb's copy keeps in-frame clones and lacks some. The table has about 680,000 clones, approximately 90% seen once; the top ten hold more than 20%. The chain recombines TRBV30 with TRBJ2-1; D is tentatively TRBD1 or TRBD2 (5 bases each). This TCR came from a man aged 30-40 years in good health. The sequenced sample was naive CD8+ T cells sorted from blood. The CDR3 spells CAWSVGTAYNEQFF. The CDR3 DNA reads TGTGCCTGGAGTGTAGGGACCGCATACAATGAGCAGTTCTTC.